Presented here are 24 T cell receptor beta chains from one specimen sequenced in a study of blood T cell repertoires in COVID-19. Sequencing used immunoSEQ multiplex PCR; TCRdb keeps in-frame clones, though not all of them. The sample has 90,000 to 150,000 clones, 55% to 75% seen once. The sample was peripheral blood. The receptors derive from a human donor with acute or convalescent COVID-19. The donor label of this sample is uncertain.

The genes are TRBV2 and TRBJ1-5; 9 bases match TRBD1. Trimming took 7 bases from V and 2 from J; bases not matched to a gene: 9. The CDR3 contains 16 residues. Germline V gene lookup returns CDR1 SNHLY and CDR2 FYNNEI. DNA of the CDR3: TGTGCCAGCACGGGGGACAGGGAGAGGGGCAATCAGCCCCAGCATTTT. It specifies CASTGDRERGNQPQHF. The full variable domain, rest sourced from reference TRBV2 and TRBJ1-5, is EPEVTQTPSHQVTQMGQEVILRCVPISNHLYFYWYRQILGQKVEFLVSFYNNEISEKSEIFDDQFSVERPDGSNFTLKIRSTKLEDSAMYFCASTGDRERGNQPQHFGDGTRLSIL.

The genes are TRBV5-4 and TRBJ2-3; 7 positions agree with TRBD1. The CDR3 runs 15 residues. The J segment lost 0 bases and the V segment lost 5 bases, leaving 6 bases of the junction unmatched. CDR1 and CDR2 (germline): SGHNT, YYREEE (reference sequence). The CDR3 DNA follows: TGTGCCAGCAGACCCGGGACAGTGAGCACAGATACGCAGTATTTT. It encodes CASRPGTVSTDTQYF.

This clone was observed many times. The rearrangement links TRBV7-9 to TRBJ2-5; 9 bases are a match to TRBD2. The CDR3 runs 14 residues. Losses at the gene ends were 8 bases for V and 5 bases for J; bases not matched to a gene: 9. Germline V CDR1 and CDR2: SEHNR, FQNEAQ (reference sequence). CDR3 coding DNA: TGTGCCAGCTCTCCCCCTCTAGCGGGGGAGACCCAGTACTTC. It is translated as CASSPPLAGETQYF.

V gene TRBV5-6 combines with J gene TRBJ1-2; D gene unclear. This CDR3 region has 14 residues. V was clipped by 4 bases and J by 0 bases, with 10 bases between them. The germline CDR1 and CDR2 sequences are SGHDT and YYEEEE. Here the CDR3 reads CASSPWRSNYGYTF. The CDR3 region has the DNA TGTGCCAGCAGCCCATGGCGGTCTAACTATGGCTACACCTTC.

This chain joins TRBV3-1 (or the pseudogene TRBV3-2) and TRBJ1-4; TRBD1 agrees at 9 bases. This CDR3 is 20 amino acids long. V shed 0 bases and J 0 bases; nucleotides not matched to a gene: 11. CDR1 and CDR2 from the germline V gene are LGHDT and YNNKEL (reference sequence). This chain's CDR3 is CASSQEDAWTGAATNEKLFF. DNA for the CDR3: TGTGCCAGCAGCCAAGAAGACGCCTGGACAGGGGCGGCAACTAATGAAAAACTGTTTTTT.

This sequence joins TRBV5-1 and TRBJ2-1, with a weak D call TRBD1 (6 bases). This CDR3 is built from 14 residues. Germline V gene data show CDR1 as SGHRS and CDR2 as YFSETQ. Trimming took off 1 base at V and 4 bases at J, with 9 bases between the two ends. Here the CDR3 DNA reads TGCGCCAGCAGCTTGCTAGGGGGTTACAATGAGCAGTTCTTC. It translates to CASSLLGGYNEQFF.

This clone was found once. The genes are TRBV7-3 and TRBJ1-6; the match to TRBD1 covers 11 bases. Germline lookup yields CDR1 SGHTA and CDR2 FQGTGA. The V segment lost 1 base and the J segment 9 bases; nucleotides outside the gene matches: 2. The CDR3 is made up of 15 amino acids. The CDR3 sequence: CASSLRDRGFSPLHF. The CDR3, as DNA: TGTGCCAGCAGCTTAAGGGACAGGGGGTTTTCACCCCTCCACTTT.

This clone has a handful of counts. The chain is built from TRBV5-1 and TRBJ2-7; 11 positions match TRBD2. Germline CDR1 is SGHRS and CDR2 is YFSETQ. The CDR3 has 16 residues. V lost 5 bases to trimming and J lost 0 bases; unmatched junction nucleotides: 7. Written as DNA, the CDR3 is TGCGCCAGCAGACTGGGACTAGCGGTGACCTCCTACGAGCAGTACTTC. Protein: CASRLGLAVTSYEQYF. Using reference TRBV5-1 and TRBJ2-7 for the parts outside the CDR3, the full variable domain is KAGVTQTPRYLIKTRGQQVTLSCSPISGHRSVSWYQQTPGQGLQFLFEYFSETQRNKGNFPGRFSGRQFSNSRSEMNVSTLELGDSALYLCASRLGLAVTSYEQYFGPGTRLTVT.

V usage is TRBV5-1 and J usage is TRBJ2-7; TRBD2 matches 7 bases. The V and J ends lost 0 bases and 0 bases, in that order; junction bases with no gene match: 3. Germline lookup yields CDR1 SGHRS and CDR2 YFSETQ. The CDR3 is 15 residues long. CDR3 residues: CASSLGLARSYEQYF. The DNA for the CDR3 is TGCGCCAGCAGCTTGGGACTAGCCCGCTCCTACGAGCAGTACTTC.

The table lists this clone with a few counts. The chain combines TRBV7-2 with TRBJ2-3; D gene uncertain. This CDR3 is built from 15 residues. Trimming removed 1 base at V and 0 bases at J, with 8 bases between. Looked up from germline, CDR1 is SGHTA and CDR2 is FQGNSA. This chain's CDR3 is CASSLGASSTDTQYF. The CDR3 DNA reads TGTGCCAGCAGCTTAGGCGCGTCTAGCACAGATACGCAGTATTTT.

The chain couples TRBV5-1 to TRBJ2-5; TRBD2 matches at 13 bases. The germline gives CDR1 SGHRS, CDR2 YFSETQ. CDR3 length: 15 residues. V dropped 4 bases and J dropped 3; count of bases not matched to a gene: 3. The CDR3 DNA is TGCGCCAGCAGCCGCGGGACTAGCGGGGAAGAGACCCAGTACTTC. Translated: CASSRGTSGEETQYF.

The rearrangement joins TRBV9 to TRBJ2-3; 8 nucleotides align to TRBD1. Germline CDR1 is SGDLS and CDR2 is YYNGEE. This CDR3 is 16 amino acids long. With 1 base clipped from V and 0 bases from J, the junction kept 4 bases outside the gene matches. The CDR3 loop reads CASSVTRGPSTDTQYF. Written as DNA, the CDR3 is TGTGCCAGCAGCGTAACCAGGGGGCCGAGCACAGATACGCAGTATTTT.

CDR3 region: CASSIQAAGNTIYF. The CDR3 region has the DNA TGTGCCAGTAGTATTCAGGCAGCCGGAAACACCATATATTTT. This chain links TRBV19 with TRBJ1-3; no reliable D call. The V end was cut by 3 bases, the J end by 4 bases, with 10 bases between. Germline CDR1 is LNHDA and CDR2 is SQIVND (reference sequence). This CDR3 spans 14 amino acids.

The chain couples TRBV5-1 to TRBJ2-3; 9 bases align to TRBD2. The V gene end was trimmed by 4 bases and the J gene end by 5 bases; junction bases not matched to a gene: 8. Germline CDR1 reads SGHRS; CDR2 reads YFSETQ. CDR3 length equals 15 residues. The CDR3: CASSTAPLAGDTQYF. In nucleotides, the CDR3 is TGCGCCAGCAGCACCGCCCCACTAGCGGGAGATACGCAGTATTTT. Together with reference TRBV5-1 and TRBJ2-3, the CDR3 gives the full variable domain: KAGVTQTPRYLIKTRGQQVTLSCSPISGHRSVSWYQQTPGQGLQFLFEYFSETQRNKGNFPGRFSGRQFSNSRSEMNVSTLELGDSALYLCASSTAPLAGDTQYFGPGTRLTVL.

The chain has TRBV2 and TRBJ2-5; TRBD1 matches at 7 bases. CDR1 SNHLY and CDR2 FYNNEI come from the germline V gene. Trimming at V came to 4 bases and at J to 5 bases, leaving 4 bases not matched to a gene. The CDR3 totals 13 residues. CDR3 residues: CASSGTGDETQYF. CDR3 DNA sequence: TGTGCCAGCAGTGGAACAGGGGACGAGACCCAGTACTTC.

This chain joins TRBV29-1 and TRBJ1-4; no reliable D call. Trimming stripped 6 bases from V and 8 bases from J, with 13 bases between. The CDR3 is 12 amino acids. Per the germline V gene, CDR1 is SQVTM and CDR2 is ANQGSEA. This chain's CDR3 is CSVRPPGEKLFF. The CDR3 region has the DNA TGCAGCGTCAGACCACCGGGGGAAAAACTGTTTTTT.

This chain links TRBV2 with TRBJ2-3; D possibly corresponds to TRBD2 (5 bases). There are 14 residues in the CDR3. Germline V CDR1 and CDR2: SNHLY, FYNNEI. The V end lost 3 bases, the J end lost 6 bases, and 13 bases lay between the germline ends. The CDR3, as DNA: TGTGCCAGCAGTGATCTCGCGGGTATGGATACGCAGTATTTT. This encodes CASSDLAGMDTQYF.

This clone was observed a handful of times. The rearrangement joins TRBV10-3 to TRBJ2-1; D is ambiguous. Germline CDR1 and CDR2: ENHRY and SYGVKD. This CDR3 spans 11 amino acids. Trimming cost V 3 bases and J 7 bases, with 4 bases left between them. CDR3 sequence (DNA): TGTGCCATCAGTGAACAGAATGAGCAGTTCTTC. Amino acids: CAISEQNEQFF.

This rearrangement joins TRBV7-8 to TRBJ2-7, with D perhaps matching TRBD2 (5 bases). Germline-derived CDR1 and CDR2 are SGHVS and FQNEAQ. The V gene lost 4 bases and the J gene lost 1 base, with 20 bases spanning the gap. The CDR3 totals 17 residues. The CDR3 here is CASSSPPGSGLSYEQYF. CDR3 nucleotides: TGTGCCAGCAGCTCCCCCCCTGGGAGCGGCCTATCCTACGAGCAGTACTTC.

Here the CDR3 reads CASSLRGNQPQHF. In DNA, the CDR3 is TGTGCCAGCAGTCTGAGGGGGAATCAGCCCCAGCATTTT. The V and J genes are TRBV27 and TRBJ1-5, with TRBD1 as a possible D gene (6 bases). With 5 bases removed from V and 4 bases from J, the gap between germline ends came to 9 bases. Germline loops: CDR1 MNHEY, CDR2 SMNVEV (reference sequence). The CDR3 is 13 amino acids.

The V gene is TRBV18, the J gene TRBJ1-1, with D uncertain. Germline V gives CDR1 KGHSH, CDR2 LQKENI. This CDR3 is 14 amino acids long. Trimming took 1 base from V and 0 from J, leaving 6 bases between them. For the CDR3, the DNA is TGTGCCAGCTCACCACGGCCAGTGAACACTGAAGCTTTCTTT. Amino acids: CASSPRPVNTEAFF. Combining the CDR3 with reference TRBV18 and TRBJ1-1 gives the whole variable domain NAGVMQNPRHLVRRRGQEARLRCSPMKGHSHVYWYRQLPEEGLKFMVYLQKENIIDESGMPKERFSAEFPKEGPSILRIQQVVRGDSAAYFCASSPRPVNTEAFFGQGTRLTVV.

CDR3 bases: TGTGCCAGCACCAAAATCGGGGTAGGGTACGAGCAGTACTTC. Translation: CASTKIGVGYEQYF. V usage is TRBV6-5 and J usage is TRBJ2-7, with D tentatively TRBD2 (5 bases). Trimming left V 7 bases short and J 4 bases short, with 17 bases between. Germline loops: CDR1 MNHEY, CDR2 SVGAGI. This CDR3 comprises 14 residues.

CDR3 bases: TGTGCCAGCAGTGAGAACGGAGTCTCCTACAATGAGCAGTTCTTC. It specifies CASSENGVSYNEQFF. V usage is TRBV2 and J usage is TRBJ2-1; unclear D gene. CDR1 and CDR2 from the germline V gene are SNHLY and FYNNEI. V lost 3 bases and J lost 0, with 9 bases in between. The CDR3 runs to 15 residues.

The chain carries TRBV12-3 or TRBV12-4 and TRBJ1-1; D is unresolved. The CDR3 sequence is 13 residues long. Trimming pared 3 bases from V and 3 bases from J, leaving 8 bases between. Written as DNA, the CDR3 is TGTGCCAGCAGTTTTGGGGAGGACACTGAAGCTTTCTTT. It codes for CASSFGEDTEAFF.